What follows are 10 T cell receptor beta chains derived from one specimen sequenced in a study of cytomegalovirus exposure and HLA in healthy donors. PCR used 60 Vbeta primers and 13 Jbeta primers. The assay was immunoSEQ multiplex PCR, and TCRdb's table has in-frame clones only and misses some. Here the sample spans 200,000 or so clones, approximately 88% being singletons. Specimen: PBMCs. These receptors all stem from a boy aged 2 to 10 in good health and CMV-seronegative.

This rearrangement joins TRBV19 to TRBJ1-5; 9 bases are shared with TRBD1. Germline CDR1 and CDR2: LNHDA and SQIVND (reference sequence). V lost 5 bases to trimming and J lost 7 bases; unmatched junction nucleotides: 6. The CDR3 has 14 residues. The DNA for the CDR3 is TGTGCCAGTAGTCCCACAGGGGGCAGGCAGCCCCAGCATTTT. Translated: CASSPTGGRQPQHF.

The chain carries TRBV27 and TRBJ2-7; TRBD2 is a possible D gene (6 bases). V shed 4 bases and J shed 6 bases, with 16 bases lying between them. This CDR3 contains 14 residues. The germline CDR1 and CDR2 sequences are MNHEY and SMNVEV (reference sequence). CDR3 coding DNA: TGTGCCAGCAGTTCTAGCGTGAAAGTTGGCGAGCAGTACTTC. This gives the protein CASSSSVKVGEQYF.

This clone was observed a single time. V gene TRBV5-7 combines with J gene TRBJ2-2; 10 positions agree with TRBD2. TRBV5-7 has ORF status, its function being uncertain. Losses at the gene ends were 0 bases for V and 6 bases for J; bases not matched to a gene: 11. The CDR3 has 18 residues. The CDR3 nucleotides are TGTGCCAGCAGCTTGGTCGCTAGCGGGAGTAGGCTGGCCGGGGAGCTGTTTTTT. This gives the protein CASSLVASGSRLAGELFF.

V gene TRBV4-2 combines with J gene TRBJ2-5, with 11 bases lining up with TRBD2. This CDR3 is built from 19 residues. The germline gives CDR1 LGHNA, CDR2 YNFKEQ. The trim removed 0 bases at V and 0 bases at J, leaving 9 bases unmatched. CDR3 region: CASSQESSGGPGYQETQYF. The CDR3 DNA sequence: TGTGCCAGCAGCCAAGAATCTAGCGGGGGGCCGGGGTACCAAGAGACCCAGTACTTC.

This clone turned up a few times. The rearrangement joins TRBV10-1 to TRBJ2-7; no firm D call. Germline V CDR1 and CDR2: WNHNN, SYGVQD (reference sequence). This CDR3 has 14 amino acids. Trimming cost V 4 bases and J 0 bases, with 10 bases left between them. CDR3 nucleotides: TGCGCCAGCAGTGCGGGTCGGTTCTCCTACGAGCAGTACTTC. Translation: CASSAGRFSYEQYF.

Only one count was recorded for this clone. The J gene is TRBJ2-7, the V gene TRBV2; possible D gene TRBD1, 5 bases. V was shortened by 4 bases and J by 2 bases, with 24 bases between the two germline ends. The CDR3 sequence is 18 residues long. Germline loops: CDR1 SNHLY, CDR2 FYNNEI. The DNA for the CDR3 is TGTGCCAGCAGTGTAAGACCCCTGTGGGCAGGGTCAACCTACGAGCAGTACTTC. This sequence encodes CASSVRPLWAGSTYEQYF.

This sequence joins TRBV7-9 and TRBJ2-5, with TRBD1 matching over 8 bases. This CDR3 has 17 amino acids. Germline assignment: CDR1 SEHNR and CDR2 FQNEAQ (reference sequence). J gave up 5 bases and V 4 bases, and 15 bases lay outside the gene matches. The CDR3 region is CASSSRVGQGVSETQYF. CDR3 coding DNA: TGTGCCAGCAGCTCTAGGGTAGGACAGGGAGTCTCCGAGACCCAGTACTTC. Full variable domain (missing parts from reference TRBV7-9 and TRBJ2-5): DTGVSQNPRHKITKRGQNVTFRCDPISEHNRLYWYRQTLGQGPEFLTYFQNEAQLEKSRLLSDRFSAERPKGSFSTLEIQRTEQGDSAMYLCASSSRVGQGVSETQYFGPGTRLLVL.

The chain couples TRBV4-2 to TRBJ1-2; a possible D gene is TRBD1 (6 bases). CDR1 is LGHNA and CDR2 is YNFKEQ in the germline V gene. V shed 3 bases and J shed 4 bases, with 15 bases lying between them. CDR3 length: 15 residues. DNA for the CDR3: TGTGCCAGCAGCCAGGGGGAGACAGGTTCCTATGGCTACACCTTC. This gives the protein CASSQGETGSYGYTF.

This sequence joins TRBV15 and TRBJ2-1; TRBD2 might be the D (6 bases). With 0 bases removed from V and 8 bases from J, the gap between germline ends came to 20 bases. In germline, CDR1 is LNHNV, CDR2 YYDKDF (reference sequence). The CDR3 runs to 17 residues. Here the CDR3 reads CATSRELGDSRRDEQFF. The CDR3 DNA reads as TGTGCCACCAGCAGAGAATTGGGGGACTCCCGTAGGGATGAGCAGTTCTTC.

This clone appeared a few times. The chain couples TRBV18 to TRBJ2-5; D remains ambiguous. Deletions cut 3 bases from V and 5 bases from J, with 10 bases between. Germline CDR1 KGHSH, CDR2 LQKENI. The CDR3 spans 13 residues. The CDR3 DNA follows: TGTGCCAGCTCACCGACGGGTGGGGAGACCCAGTACTTC. This sequence encodes CASSPTGGETQYF.